Listed below are T cell receptor beta chains from one sample, sequenced in a study of cytomegalovirus exposure and HLA in healthy donors. The data were produced by immunoSEQ multiplex PCR, yet TCRdb's version contains in-frame clones alone and is incomplete. The repertoire holds 35,000 to 55,000 clones, with roughly 80% as singletons. The sample consisted of PBMCs. These receptors came from a man aged 30 to 39 in good health and CMV-seronegative. Both conserved end residues are part of each CDR3. A D gene is named only where the DNA matches it firmly. Clone size appears in some rows only: once, few, many, or a class for an expanded clone.

v_call	d_call	j_call	clone_size	cdr3_nt	cdr3_aa
TRBV4-1	NA	TRBJ1-3	NA	TGCGCCAGCAGCCAAGATCCCAGGGGCGCTGGAAACACCATATATTTT	CASSQDPRGAGNTIYF
TRBV27	TRBD1	TRBJ1-6	NA	TGTGCCAGCAGTTTACGGGGACAGTATAATTCACCCCTCCACTTT	CASSLRGQYNSPLHF
TRBV7-9	NA	TRBJ2-1	NA	TGTGCCAGCAGCTCGCAGGGATGGGAGCAGTTCTTC	CASSSQGWEQFF
TRBV4-1	NA	TRBJ1-4	once	TGCGCCAGCAGCCAAGAGCAACAGTCAAGTGAAAAACTGTTTTTT	CASSQEQQSSEKLFF
TRBV28	TRBD1	TRBJ1-2	NA	TGTGCCAGCAAGGCGGCTCGACAGGGATCCGATGGCTACACCTTC	CASKAARQGSDGYTF
TRBV7-2	TRBD2	TRBJ2-5	NA	TGTGCCAGCAGCTTAGGGATAGCGGGAGGAGAAGAGACCCAGTACTTC	CASSLGIAGGEETQYF
TRBV18	NA	TRBJ1-1	NA	TGTGCCAGCTCACCGGCAGTCATGAACACTGAAGCTTTCTTT	CASSPAVMNTEAFF
TRBV14	NA	TRBJ2-6	NA	TGTGCCAGCAGCCAATTCGGTCCCGCTTCTGGGGCCAACGTCCTGACTTTC	CASSQFGPASGANVLTF
TRBV27	NA	TRBJ1-4	NA	TGTGCCAGCAGTTCCAGTTCGGGGGGCGATGAAAAACTGTTTTTT	CASSSSSGGDEKLFF
TRBV11-2	TRBD2	TRBJ2-1	few	TGTGCCAGCAGCCCTCCGGGACTAGCGGGAGGAGCGGACAATGAGCAGTTCTTC	CASSPPGLAGGADNEQFF
TRBV7-2	TRBD2	TRBJ2-2	NA	TGTGCCAGCAGTTCCGGGACTAGAGGCACCGGGGAGCTGTTTTTT	CASSSGTRGTGELFF
TRBV7-9	TRBD2	TRBJ2-1	NA	TGTGCCAGCAGCTTCCGGGACTACTACAATGAGCAGTTCTTC	CASSFRDYYNEQFF
TRBV4-1	NA	TRBJ2-3	NA	TGCGCCAGCAGCCAAGATCATCGGACATTCCCTGGTACAGATACGCAGTATTTT	CASSQDHRTFPGTDTQYF
TRBV9	TRBD2	TRBJ2-1	NA	TGTGCCAGCAGCGCAGACCCGACTAGCGGGAGGGCCTGGTCCTACAATGAGCAGTTCTTC	CASSADPTSGRAWSYNEQFF
TRBV19	NA	TRBJ1-1	NA	TGTGCCAGTAGTATGGACCCAAAGGGGCGAACTGAAGCTTTCTTT	CASSMDPKGRTEAFF
TRBV4-3	NA	TRBJ2-7	NA	TGCGCCAGCAGCCGATCTATCAAGCAGAAGGCGGCATACGAGCAGTACTTC	CASSRSIKQKAAYEQYF
TRBV5-5	NA	TRBJ2-7	NA	TGTGCCAGCAGCTTGGAGAGGTCCTACGAGCAGTACTTC	CASSLERSYEQYF
TRBV28	TRBD2	TRBJ2-3	once	TGTGCCAGCAGACTAGGGACTAGCGCCACAGATACGCAGTATTTT	CASRLGTSATDTQYF
TRBV15	NA	TRBJ2-7	NA	TGTGCCACCAGCGCCGAGGGCACTTTGAGCTCCTACGAGCAGTACTTC	CATSAEGTLSSYEQYF
TRBV28	TRBD1	TRBJ1-1	NA	TGTGCCAGCAGTTTAACAGCTGGGACAGGGGAAGCTTTCTTT	CASSLTAGTGEAFF
TRBV5-6	NA	TRBJ2-3	few	TGTGCCAGCAGCTTTGCCCGCGACTTGATCACAGATACGCAGTATTTT	CASSFARDLITDTQYF
TRBV2	NA	TRBJ2-7	NA	TGTGCCAGCAGGTCAGAACTAGGAGCGTCCTACGAGCAGTACTTC	CASRSELGASYEQYF
TRBV9	NA	TRBJ2-5	NA	TGTGCCAGCAGCCCAAGGGGGGGCCAAGAGACCCAGTACTTC	CASSPRGGQETQYF
TRBV11-2	NA	TRBJ2-7	NA	TGTGCCAGCAGCCACCCACAGGGAACCTACGAGCAGTACTTC	CASSHPQGTYEQYF
TRBV19	TRBD1	TRBJ2-1	once	TGTGCCAGTAGTATTGGGACAGGGGGGGCCTACAATGAGCAGTTCTTC	CASSIGTGGAYNEQFF
TRBV5-6	TRBD2	TRBJ2-5	NA	TGTGCCAGCAGCCTGCCGGGAGCGGGAACTGTAGAGACCCAGTACTTC	CASSLPGAGTVETQYF
TRBV27	TRBD2	TRBJ2-7	NA	TGTGCCAGCAGTCTACGGGGGGGGTCCTACGAGCAGTACTTC	CASSLRGGSYEQYF
TRBV7-2	TRBD1	TRBJ2-7	NA	TGTGCCAGCAGCCCCTGGACAGGGGGTAGCTACGAGCAGTACTTC	CASSPWTGGSYEQYF
TRBV28	NA	TRBJ2-7	NA	TGTGCCAGCAGTAGTAGCGCCCACGAGCAGTACTTC	CASSSSAHEQYF
TRBV5-1	NA	TRBJ1-1	NA	TGCGCCAGCAGCCTCCTTCCTGACAGGAACACTGAAGCTTTCTTT	CASSLLPDRNTEAFF
TRBV7-2	NA	TRBJ2-1	NA	TGTGCCAGCAGCTTAGTAGGGGTCCGTGAGCAGTTCTTC	CASSLVGVREQFF
TRBV6-6	NA	TRBJ1-4	NA	TGTGCCAGCAGACCTCGGGGAGGAGAAAAACTGTTTTTT	CASRPRGGEKLFF
TRBV5-1	TRBD2	TRBJ2-5	few	TGCGCCAGCAGACTGGCTCGGGGGGTTAAAGAGACCCAGTACTTC	CASRLARGVKETQYF
TRBV10-1	TRBD2	TRBJ2-7	NA	TGCGCCAGCAGTTCCACCGCGGGGGGCAGATCCTACGAGCAGTACTTC	CASSSTAGGRSYEQYF
TRBV2	TRBD1	TRBJ2-3	once	TGTGCCAGCAGTGCTCCGGGACAGGGGGCAGATACGCAGTATTTT	CASSAPGQGADTQYF
TRBV18	NA	TRBJ1-2	NA	TGTGCCAGCCGGCTTGAAGACCGCGGGTCGATAAGCTACACCTTC	CASRLEDRGSISYTF
TRBV10-1	TRBD2	TRBJ2-1	NA	TGCGCCAGCAGCTTACTAGCGGGAGAGGGGTCTGAGCAGTTCTTC	CASSLLAGEGSEQFF
TRBV12-5	TRBD1	TRBJ1-4	NA	TGTGCTAGTGGTTTGGGATTGGGGAAAGGGGGCGGCCGGGAAAAACTGTTTTTT	CASGLGLGKGGGREKLFF
TRBV7-2	TRBD2	TRBJ2-5	NA	TGTGCCAGCAGTCGCGGGACTAGCGGGAGGCGGGAAGAGACCCAGTACTTC	CASSRGTSGRREETQYF
TRBV4-1	TRBD2	TRBJ2-3	once	TGCGCCAGCAGCCCGGGGACTAGCGGGAGGGCCCGAGCAGATACGCAGTATTTT	CASSPGTSGRARADTQYF
TRBV11-2	TRBD2	TRBJ2-3	NA	TGTGCCAGCAGCTCCAGGGGGGTACTAGCGGGAGCGGATACGCAGTATTTT	CASSSRGVLAGADTQYF
TRBV5-1	NA	TRBJ2-7	once	TGCGCCAGCAGCTTAAGGGGTGGGGCCTACGAGCAGTACTTC	CASSLRGGAYEQYF
TRBV27	NA	TRBJ1-1	NA	TGTGCCAGCAGTCCCTGGAGGGAGAACACTGAAGCTTTCTTT	CASSPWRENTEAFF
TRBV19	NA	TRBJ1-1	NA	TGTGCCAGTAGTACCTCCGGCGTCCGACTCTCCGGGACTGAAGCTTTCTTT	CASSTSGVRLSGTEAFF
TRBV5-1	NA	TRBJ2-7	NA	TGCGCCAGCAGCTTGGCCTCCCCTTCCTACGAGCAGTACTTC	CASSLASPSYEQYF
TRBV9	NA	TRBJ2-7	NA	TGTGCCAGCAGCGTCGGACAGACATACGAGCAGTACTTC	CASSVGQTYEQYF
TRBV6-5	TRBD2	TRBJ2-7	NA	TGTGCCAGCAGTTACCTCACTAGCGGGAGTCGAAGTGAGCAGTACTTC	CASSYLTSGSRSEQYF
TRBV30	TRBD2	TRBJ2-5	once	TGTGCCTGGAAACCGGGACTAGCGCTTGAGACCCAGTACTTC	CAWKPGLALETQYF
TRBV21-1	NA	TRBJ2-1	NA	TGTGCCAGCAGCAAAGCGCACAGGAGCTCCTACAATGAGCAGTTCTTC	CASSKAHRSSYNEQFF
TRBV11-2	TRBD1	TRBJ1-6	few	TGTGCCAGCAGATTGGACAGGGGAGGGTCACCCCTCCACTTT	CASRLDRGGSPLHF
TRBV18	NA	TRBJ1-1	NA	TGTGCCAGCTCACCACGAAGGGGGAGGAACACTGAAGCTTTCTTT	CASSPRRGRNTEAFF
TRBV11-2	NA	TRBJ2-3	few	TGTGCCAGCAGCTTAGCCGGGGGTACCACAGATACGCAGTATTTT	CASSLAGGTTDTQYF
TRBV5-4	NA	TRBJ2-5	once	TGTGCCAGCAGCTTGGGTGGGGCCCAAGAGACCCAGTACTTC	CASSLGGAQETQYF
TRBV4-1	NA	TRBJ2-5	NA	TGCGCCAGCAGCCAAGGTAGTAGATCTAGGCGGTACCAAGAGACCCAGTACTTC	CASSQGSRSRRYQETQYF
TRBV15	NA	TRBJ2-6	few	TGTGCCACCAGCAGGGAGTACTCAAGCTCTGGGGCCAACGTCCTGACTTTC	CATSREYSSSGANVLTF
TRBV11-2	NA	TRBJ2-3	few	TGTGCCAGCAGCCTAGCGAGAGCCACAGATACGCAGTATTTT	CASSLARATDTQYF
TRBV4-2	NA	TRBJ1-2	NA	TGTGCCAGCAGCCAAGGGGGGCCAGGCGTTTATGGCTACACCTTC	CASSQGGPGVYGYTF
TRBV14	TRBD1	TRBJ2-2	once	TGTGCCAGCAGCCAAGTTCAGGGGGCGGCTTTCACCGGGGAGCTGTTTTTT	CASSQVQGAAFTGELFF